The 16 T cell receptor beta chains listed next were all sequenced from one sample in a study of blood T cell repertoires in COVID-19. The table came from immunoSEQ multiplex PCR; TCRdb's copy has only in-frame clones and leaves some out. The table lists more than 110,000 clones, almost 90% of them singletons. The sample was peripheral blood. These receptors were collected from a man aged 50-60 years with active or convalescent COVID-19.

CDR3 DNA: TGTGCCAGCAGCCCGCGAGCCATCAATCAGCCCCAGCATTTT. Translation gives CASSPRAINQPQHF. The V gene is TRBV6-5, the J gene TRBJ1-5; D unresolved. Trimming shortened V by 6 bases and J by 3 bases, and 12 bases separated the two germline ends. Germline CDR1 and CDR2: MNHEY and SVGAGI. The CDR3 is 14 residues long.

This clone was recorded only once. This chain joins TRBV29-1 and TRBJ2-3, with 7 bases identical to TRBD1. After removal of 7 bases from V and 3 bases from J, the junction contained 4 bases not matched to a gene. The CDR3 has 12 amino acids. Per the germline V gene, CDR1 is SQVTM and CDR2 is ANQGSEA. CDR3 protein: CSADRETDTQYF. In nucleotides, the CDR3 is TGCAGCGCAGACAGGGAAACAGATACGCAGTATTTT.

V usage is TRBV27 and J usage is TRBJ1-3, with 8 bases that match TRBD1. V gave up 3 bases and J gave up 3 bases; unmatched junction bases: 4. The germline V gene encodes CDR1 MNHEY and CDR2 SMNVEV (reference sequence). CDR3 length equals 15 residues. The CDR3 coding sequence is TGTGCCAGCAGTTTCTCCGGGACAGGTGGAAACACCATATATTTT. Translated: CASSFSGTGGNTIYF.

The CDR3 DNA follows: TGTGCCACCAGTGGGACAGGGGGCAACTATGGCTACACCTTC. Translation: CATSGTGGNYGYTF. This chain links TRBV24-1 with TRBJ1-2, with 11 bases identical to TRBD1. There are 14 residues in the CDR3. V trimming: 5 bases; J trimming: 2 bases; junction bases outside the gene matches: 0. Germline CDR1 and CDR2: KGHDR and SFDVKD.

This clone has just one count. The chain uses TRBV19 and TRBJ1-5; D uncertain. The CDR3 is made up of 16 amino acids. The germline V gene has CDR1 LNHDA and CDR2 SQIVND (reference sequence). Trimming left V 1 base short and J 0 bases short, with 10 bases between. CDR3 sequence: CASSIVTGYSNQPQHF. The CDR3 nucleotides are TGTGCCAGTAGTATAGTAACGGGGTATAGCAATCAGCCCCAGCATTTT.

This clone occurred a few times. The CDR3 DNA reads as TGTGCCTCAGGAGGGGTGGTGGGTTCACCCCTCCACTTT. Its protein is CASGGVVGSPLHF. The chain recombines TRBV30 with TRBJ1-6, with D perhaps matching TRBD1 (5 bases). Trimming took 7 bases from V and 9 from J, leaving 16 bases between them. The CDR3 length is 13 residues. Per the germline V gene, CDR1 is GTSNPN and CDR2 is SVGIG (reference sequence).

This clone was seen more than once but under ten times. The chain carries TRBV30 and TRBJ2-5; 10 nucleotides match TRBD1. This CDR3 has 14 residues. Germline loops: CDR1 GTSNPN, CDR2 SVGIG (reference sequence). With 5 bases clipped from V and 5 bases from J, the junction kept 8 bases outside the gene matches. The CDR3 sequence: CAWGRQGARETQYF. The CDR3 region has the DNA TGTGCCTGGGGACGACAGGGGGCACGGGAGACCCAGTACTTC.

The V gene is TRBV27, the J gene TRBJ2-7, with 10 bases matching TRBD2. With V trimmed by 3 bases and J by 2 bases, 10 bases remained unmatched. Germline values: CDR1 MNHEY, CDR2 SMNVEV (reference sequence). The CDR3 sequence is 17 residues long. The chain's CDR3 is CASSFGGTGLATYEQYF. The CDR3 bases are TGTGCCAGCAGTTTCGGGGGGACGGGACTAGCGACCTACGAGCAGTACTTC.

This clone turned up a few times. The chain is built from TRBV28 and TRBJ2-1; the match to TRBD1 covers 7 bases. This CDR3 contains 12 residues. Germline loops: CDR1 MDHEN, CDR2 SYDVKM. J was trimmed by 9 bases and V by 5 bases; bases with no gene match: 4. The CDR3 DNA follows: TGTGCCAGCAGTCAGACAGGGAGTGAGCAGTTCTTC. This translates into CASSQTGSEQFF.

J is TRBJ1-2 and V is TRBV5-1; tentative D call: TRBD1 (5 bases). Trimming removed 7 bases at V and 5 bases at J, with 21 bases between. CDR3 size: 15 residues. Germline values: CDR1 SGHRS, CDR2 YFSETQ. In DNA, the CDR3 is TGCGCCAGCCGCGAAAAGGACGGGGGAGGATATGGCTACACCTTC. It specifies CASREKDGGGYGYTF.

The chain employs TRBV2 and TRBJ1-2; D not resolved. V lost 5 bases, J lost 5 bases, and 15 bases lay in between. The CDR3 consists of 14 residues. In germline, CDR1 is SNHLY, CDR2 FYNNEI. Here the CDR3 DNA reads TGTGCCAGCAGTTCGGCAGGACTCTTTTATGGCTACACCTTC. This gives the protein CASSSAGLFYGYTF.

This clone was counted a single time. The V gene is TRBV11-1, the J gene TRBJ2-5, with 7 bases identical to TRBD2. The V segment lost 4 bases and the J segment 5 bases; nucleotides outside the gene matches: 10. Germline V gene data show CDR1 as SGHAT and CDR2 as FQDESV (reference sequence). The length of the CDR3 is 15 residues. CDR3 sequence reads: CASSYSRGSEETQYF. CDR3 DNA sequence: TGTGCCAGCAGCTATAGTCGCGGGAGTGAGGAGACCCAGTACTTC.

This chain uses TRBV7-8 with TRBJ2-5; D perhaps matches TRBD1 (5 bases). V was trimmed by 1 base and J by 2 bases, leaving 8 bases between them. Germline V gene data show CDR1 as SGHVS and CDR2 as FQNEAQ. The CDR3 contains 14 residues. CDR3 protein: CASSLGRQQETQYF. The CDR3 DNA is TGTGCCAGCAGCTTAGGGAGACAGCAAGAGACCCAGTACTTC.

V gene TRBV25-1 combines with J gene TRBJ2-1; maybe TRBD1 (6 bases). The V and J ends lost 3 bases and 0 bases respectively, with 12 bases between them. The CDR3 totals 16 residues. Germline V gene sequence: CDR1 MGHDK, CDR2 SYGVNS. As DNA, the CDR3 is TGTGCCAGCAGTGACCACAGGGTCAACTCCTACAATGAGCAGTTCTTC. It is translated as CASSDHRVNSYNEQFF.

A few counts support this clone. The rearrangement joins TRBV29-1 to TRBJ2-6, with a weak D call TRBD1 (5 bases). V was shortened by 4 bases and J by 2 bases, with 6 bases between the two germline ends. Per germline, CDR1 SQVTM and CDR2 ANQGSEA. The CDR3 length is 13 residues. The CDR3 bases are TGCAGCGTTGTAGGGGCTGGGGCCAACGTCCTGACTTTC. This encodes CSVVGAGANVLTF.

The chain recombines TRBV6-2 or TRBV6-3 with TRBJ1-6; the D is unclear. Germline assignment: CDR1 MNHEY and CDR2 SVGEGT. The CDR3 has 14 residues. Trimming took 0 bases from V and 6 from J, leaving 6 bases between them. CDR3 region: CASSYSRGNSPLHF. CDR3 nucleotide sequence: TGTGCCAGCAGTTACTCGCGGGGTAATTCACCCCTCCACTTT.